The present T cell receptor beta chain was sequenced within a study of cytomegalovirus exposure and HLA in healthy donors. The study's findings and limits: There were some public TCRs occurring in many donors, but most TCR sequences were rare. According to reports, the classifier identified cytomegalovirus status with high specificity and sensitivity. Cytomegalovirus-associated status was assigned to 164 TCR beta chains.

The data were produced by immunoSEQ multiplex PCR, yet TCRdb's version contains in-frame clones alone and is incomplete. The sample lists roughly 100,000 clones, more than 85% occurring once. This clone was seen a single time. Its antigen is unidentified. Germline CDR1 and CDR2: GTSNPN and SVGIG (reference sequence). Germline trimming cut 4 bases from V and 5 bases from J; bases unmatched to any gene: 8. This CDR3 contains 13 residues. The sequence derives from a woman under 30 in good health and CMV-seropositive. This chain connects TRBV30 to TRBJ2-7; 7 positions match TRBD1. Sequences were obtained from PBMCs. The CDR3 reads CAWNYRGLDEQYF. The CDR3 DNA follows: TGTGCCTGGAATTACAGGGGTTTGGACGAGCAGTACTTC.